This T cell receptor (beta chain) was sequenced in a study of Graves' ophthalmopathy and Graves' hyperthyroidism (dated by TCRdb to between 2017 and 2018). In terms of the full investigation: Peripheral blood was collected at initial diagnosis, before any treatment. Once sampling was done, hyperthyroidism patients were given methimazole at a starting dose of 30 mg daily, while ophthalmopathy patients were given high-dose intravenous methylprednisolone. To tell Graves' ophthalmopathy apart from Graves' hyperthyroidism, and to predict which patients would progress to ophthalmopathy, the study relied on TCR beta repertoire signatures. The independent validation cohort included about 19 hyperthyroidism patients plus 17 patients who later progressed from hyperthyroidism to ophthalmopathy. The roughly 99 discovery patients were divided at random into training and test sets in a 7:3 ratio. In over 5 hyperthyroidism patients, the T-cell repertoire of thyroid tissue was compared with the T-cell repertoire of blood. To explore V-J signatures distinguishing ophthalmopathy from hyperthyroidism, a discovery set of 100 patients (about 44 ophthalmopathy, 57 stable hyperthyroidism) was enrolled. In total, approximately 140 blood samples were TCR-sequenced: roughly 45 ophthalmopathy, some 75 hyperthyroidism and some 17 hyperthyroidism-to-ophthalmopathy patients.

The ophthalmopathy patients had moderately to severely active disease, with a Clinical Activity Score of 3 or higher, a NOSPECS grade of 4 or higher, and a disease duration of less than 3 months. Anyone with other autoimmune diseases, uncontrolled infections, pregnancy or lactation was excluded from the study. Diagnosis relied on clinical symptoms, serum thyroxine, TRAb, thyroid ultrasound and orbital computed tomography. PBMCs were isolated from roughly 10 ml of fresh peripheral blood by Ficoll-Paque density gradient centrifugation. Total RNA was extracted with Trizol reagent and quality-checked on an Agilent 2100 Bioanalyzer. There are 13 amino acids in the CDR3, from cysteine to phenylalanine inclusive. The retained sequence is limited to the CDR3, 39 bases, with the frame set at the first base. The germline V gene (reference sequence) provides CDR1 LNHNV and CDR2 YYDKDF. V is cut by 1 base and J by 3 bases, and the space between the germline ends is 6 bases.

Points the paper makes about the study in general: In cross-validation, the 13-signature model distinguished ophthalmopathy from stable hyperthyroidism with less than 90% sensitivity and over 81% specificity, while in the test set the corresponding values were about 79% and 69%. Sample size was not statistically predetermined, and group allocation was not concealed from the investigators. In validation, the model predicted ophthalmopathy progression with about 71% sensitivity and 72.22% specificity; roughly eleven predicted patients were CT-confirmed with GO in a median of around 6.5 months. Among expanded thyroid clonotypes with frequency above 0.001, most also showed up in blood, which suggests that blood repertoires may reflect the thyroid immune response.

For repertoire sequencing, the TCR beta CDR3 regions were amplified from RNA transcripts. The first round of RT-PCR was done with HTBI primers and the Qiagen OneStep RT-PCR kit, and was followed by a second round of multiplex PCR, then size selection and purification. Libraries were sequenced on an Illumina HiSeq2000 using paired-end 100 bp reads. The study's processing was this. SOAPnuke was used for read processing, and reads with adapters, uncalled bases, a mean Phred below 15, or no exact constant-primer or identifier match were discarded. COPE v1.2.5 was used to merge high-quality paired reads. Unique nucleotide sequences were defined as clonotypes and aligned to IMGT TRB V, D and J references using MiTCR v1.1. The analysis was limited to V-J combinations with a frequency above 0.0001, which together covered 98% to 99.2% of repertoires. A TCR clonal expansion and chaos score per V-J combination was defined as the ratio of F50 clonal expansion to chaos observed in the TCRdist matrix. Features were reduced by Welch's t-statistics and random forest to approximately 12 V-J combinations, which fed a naive Bayes classifier. The Morisita-Horn index was used to measure how similar the thyroid and blood repertoires were. TCRdb reran the public reads through fastp at Q25 and MiXCR, keeping productive beta chains. Each entry merges the rows of one CDR3 protein and shows their most common DNA and genes. What appears here as the V and J calls and clone size reflects TCRdb's work, not the paper's. The sample has about 480,000 distinct CDR3 sequences on record, around 15% of them singletons. Over 8% of the sample goes to the ten largest clones.

This clonotype was seen many times. Its target antigen remains unknown. No clone much larger than this one lies a single base away; base qualities are absent. The sequence joins TRBV15 to TRBJ2-5; too little of a D gene remains to name it. The sample was blood. The sequence came from a woman in her twenties or thirties with Graves' ophthalmopathy. Donor details come from another sample of the same person, matched by shared clones. CDR3 region: CATSRANEETQYF. The DNA sequence is as follows: TGTGCCACCAGCAGAGCTAACGAAGAGACCCAGTACTTC.